The 20 T cell receptor beta chains in this list originate from one sample, sequenced in a study of T cell responses to AZD1222 COVID-19 vaccine. Sequencing used immunoSEQ multiplex PCR; TCRdb keeps in-frame clones, though not all of them. Among around 200,000 clones listed, just under 95% were seen once. The starting material was peripheral blood, obtained 28 days after the second dose of the MenACWY control vaccine. These receptors all stem from an adult who received the MenACWY meningococcal vaccine as a control.

This chain joins TRBV14 and TRBJ2-7; no definite D call. The germline gives CDR1 SGHDN, CDR2 FVKESK. V was trimmed by 1 base and J by 3 bases, leaving 10 bases between them. CDR3 size: 14 residues. CDR3 bases: TGTGCCAGCAGCCAAGCGCCGGAGAGCTACGAGCAGTACTTC. Translated, it gives CASSQAPESYEQYF.

CDR3 sequence (DNA): TGTGCCAGCAGTTTAGTAGGCAGGGCGGGAGATACGCAGTATTTT. Its translation: CASSLVGRAGDTQYF. The rearrangement uses TRBV27 and TRBJ2-3; D possibly matches TRBD1 or TRBD2 (5 bases each). CDR3 length equals 15 residues. Trimming removed 2 bases from V and 5 bases from J, with 14 bases in between. Germline V gene sequence: CDR1 MNHEY, CDR2 SMNVEV (reference sequence).

The chain joins TRBV3-1 (or the pseudogene TRBV3-2) to TRBJ2-7; 8 bases match TRBD1. Per the germline V gene, CDR1 is LGHDT and CDR2 is YNNKEL (reference sequence). V trimming: 6 bases; J trimming: 6 bases; junction bases outside the gene matches: 7. This CDR3 contains 13 residues. CDR3 in DNA: TGTGCCAGCAGTCCAGGGGGCACGGGCGAGCAGTACTTC. This codes for CASSPGGTGEQYF.

There are a few counts of this clone. The CDR3 DNA reads TGCGCCAGCAGCTTGGCTGGACAGCAACAAGAGACCCAGTACTTC. Protein: CASSLAGQQQETQYF. The chain uses TRBV5-1 and TRBJ2-5; D might be TRBD1 (6 bases). V was clipped by 0 bases and J by 2 bases, with 11 bases between them. The CDR3 length is 15 residues. Germline V lookup: CDR1 SGHRS, CDR2 YFSETQ.

The gene calls are TRBV28 and TRBJ2-3; either TRBD1 or TRBD2 may fit D (5 bases each). CDR1 MDHEN and CDR2 SYDVKM come from the germline V gene. Trimming took off 8 bases at V and 1 base at J, with 16 bases between the two ends. This CDR3 has 15 residues. This CDR3 is CASAGTAIRTDTQYF. CDR3 DNA: TGTGCCAGCGCCGGGACCGCTATCCGCACAGATACGCAGTATTTT.

This chain connects TRBV12-3 or TRBV12-4 to TRBJ2-2; D is undetermined. CDR3 length equals 13 residues. V gave up 5 bases and J gave up 4 bases, with 8 bases separating them. This CDR3 reads CASSPLGTGELFF. CDR3 DNA sequence: TGTGCCAGCAGTCCTCTGGGCACCGGGGAGCTGTTTTTT.

Comments on this clone: Other DNA variants within this sample encode the same CDR3. This chain joins TRBV19 and TRBJ1-1; unclear D gene. Looked up from germline, CDR1 is LNHDA and CDR2 is SQIVND (reference sequence). The ends were cut back, 5 bases at V and 1 base at J, with 8 bases in the middle. This CDR3 spans 13 amino acids. Here the CDR3 reads CASSPRRNTEAFF. CDR3 coding DNA: TGTGCCAGTAGTCCCCGACGGAACACTGAAGCTTTCTTT.

This chain connects TRBV5-1 to TRBJ2-7; TRBD1 is a possible D gene (6 bases). In germline, CDR1 is SGHRS, CDR2 YFSETQ. CDR3 length: 12 residues. Trimming cost V 6 bases and J 7 bases, with 14 bases left between them. CDR3 amino acids: CASTAGVGEQYF. The CDR3 DNA reads as TGCGCCAGCACCGCAGGGGTAGGGGAGCAGTACTTC.

The chain recombines TRBV7-9 with TRBJ2-1, with D hard to call. Germline loops: CDR1 SEHNR, CDR2 FQNEAQ (reference sequence). V was pared by 1 base and J by 5 bases, with 6 bases between. The CDR3 sequence is 13 residues long. The CDR3 reads CASSLGTNNEQFF. The CDR3 nucleotides are TGTGCCAGCAGCTTAGGGACCAACAATGAGCAGTTCTTC.

This chain uses TRBV6-5 with TRBJ1-2; D possibly corresponds to TRBD1 (6 bases). V was pared by 6 bases and J by 5 bases, with 13 bases between. Germline V CDR1 and CDR2: MNHEY, SVGAGI. This CDR3 region has 13 residues. The DNA for the CDR3 is TGTGCCAGCAGGTTGACAGGTCAATATGGCTACACCTTC. Its translation: CASRLTGQYGYTF.

The V call is TRBV28, the J call TRBJ1-1; possible D gene TRBD1, 5 bases. Germline lookup yields CDR1 MDHEN and CDR2 SYDVKM. The CDR3 runs to 17 residues. The ends were cut back, 8 bases at V and 0 bases at J, with 22 bases in the middle. The CDR3 sequence is CASVIMGGKSMNTEAFF. The CDR3 region has the DNA TGTGCCAGCGTCATAATGGGGGGGAAAAGCATGAACACTGAAGCTTTCTTT.

The V gene is TRBV5-5, the J gene TRBJ2-7; D gene unclear. The V gene lost 3 bases and the J gene lost 4 bases, with 5 bases spanning the gap. CDR3 length: 11 residues. CDR1 and CDR2 from the germline V gene are SGHKS and YYEKEE (reference sequence). The CDR3, as DNA: TGTGCCAGCAGCTCGCCATACGAGCAGTACTTC. It yields the protein CASSSPYEQYF. Full variable domain (missing parts from reference TRBV5-5 and TRBJ2-7): DAGVTQSPTHLIKTRGQQVTLRCSPISGHKSVSWYQQVLGQGPQFIFQYYEKEERGRGNFPDRFSARQFPNYSSELNVNALLLGDSALYLCASSSPYEQYFGPGTRLTVT.

The chain uses TRBV29-1 and TRBJ1-1; 7 positions match TRBD1. The V segment lost 7 bases and the J segment 0 bases; nucleotides outside the gene matches: 5. Germline V gene data show CDR1 as SQVTM and CDR2 as ANQGSEA. The CDR3 consists of 13 residues. The chain's CDR3 is CSAGQVLNTEAFF. Written as DNA, the CDR3 is TGCAGCGCAGGACAGGTGCTGAACACTGAAGCTTTCTTT.

The chain has TRBV11-3 and TRBJ1-6; the D is unclear. V lost 10 bases, J lost 7 bases, and 23 bases lay in between. The germline V gene encodes CDR1 SGHNT and CDR2 YENEEA. The length of the CDR3 is 16 residues. This CDR3 reads CATPVGLGRANSPLHF. As DNA, the CDR3 is TGTGCCACCCCGGTAGGATTAGGCCGTGCCAATTCACCCCTCCACTTT.

This rearrangement joins TRBV27 to TRBJ1-1; 11 nucleotides align to TRBD1. The germline CDR1 and CDR2 sequences are MNHEY and SMNVEV (reference sequence). This CDR3 region has 18 residues. V shed 7 bases and J 5 bases; nucleotides not matched to a gene: 18. DNA for the CDR3: TGTGCCAGCACCATGACCACCCGGGACAGGGGGATAGTTACTGAAGCTTTCTTT. It is translated as CASTMTTRDRGIVTEAFF.

The J gene is TRBJ1-3, the V gene TRBV10-1; TRBD1 might be the D (6 bases). Germline loops: CDR1 WNHNN, CDR2 SYGVQD (reference sequence). The CDR3 length is 13 residues. V was pared by 4 bases and J by 5 bases, with 9 bases between. The CDR3 region is CASSGTGRNTIYF. DNA for the CDR3: TGCGCCAGCAGTGGAACAGGGAGAAACACCATATATTTT.

This clone was picked up one time. The J gene is TRBJ2-7, the V gene TRBV6-6, with D possibly being TRBD2 (7 bases). Germline V gene data show CDR1 as MNHNY and CDR2 as SVGAGI (reference sequence). V was trimmed by 3 bases and J by 2 bases, leaving 14 bases between them. CDR3 length equals 15 residues. The CDR3 loop reads CASSYGEGVAYEQYF. The CDR3 DNA reads TGTGCCAGCAGTTATGGGGAGGGGGTGGCCTACGAGCAGTACTTC.

The chain carries TRBV6-5 and TRBJ2-5; D unclear. Trimming removed 0 bases from V and 3 bases from J, with 5 bases in between. Germline V gene data show CDR1 as MNHEY and CDR2 as SVGAGI. The CDR3 sequence is 13 residues long. The CDR3 nucleotides are TGTGCCAGCAGTTACTCAGGGAAAGAGACCCAGTACTTC. Translating gives CASSYSGKETQYF.

This chain links TRBV14 with TRBJ1-1; tentatively, D is TRBD1 (6 bases). Trimming stripped 4 bases from V and 5 bases from J, with 17 bases between. In germline, CDR1 is SGHDN, CDR2 FVKESK. This CDR3 region has 15 residues. The CDR3 here is CASSPIAGAATEAFF. The CDR3 DNA reads TGTGCCAGCAGCCCAATTGCGGGGGCAGCGACTGAAGCTTTCTTT.

J is TRBJ1-4 and V is TRBV3-1 (or the pseudogene TRBV3-2), with D hard to call. V lost 10 bases and J 6 bases, leaving 15 bases between the germline ends. CDR3 length equals 13 residues. Germline V gives CDR1 LGHDT, CDR2 YNNKEL (reference sequence). The CDR3 region has the DNA TGTGCCACCGCCGCGGGGTCCCATGAAAAACTGTTTTTT. The encoded protein is CATAAGSHEKLFF.